The 6 T cell receptor beta chains presented below share a single source sample, sequenced in a study of shared clonotypes between healthy human individuals. The table came from immunoSEQ multiplex PCR; TCRdb's copy has only in-frame clones and leaves some out. Of around 940,000 clones listed, around 80% are singletons. What was sequenced was memory CD4+ T cells sorted from blood. As to subset: CD45RA-negative fraction. The receptors originated from a man aged 18 to 35 in good health.

This chain joins TRBV29-1 and TRBJ2-5; possibly TRBD2 for D (6 bases). Trimming shortened V by 1 base and J by 10 bases, and 13 bases separated the two germline ends. Germline CDR1 is SQVTM and CDR2 is ANQGSEA. This CDR3 contains 12 residues. As DNA, the CDR3 is TGCAGCGTTGAAGCGGCGGCGGGGATCCAGTACTTC. Its translation is CSVEAAAGIQYF.

CDR3 protein: CASSLKVLGSARDEQFF. CDR3 DNA: TGTGCCAGCAGTTTAAAAGTTTTGGGTAGCGCCAGGGATGAGCAGTTCTTC. The chain combines TRBV28 with TRBJ2-1; the D gene could be TRBD1 or TRBD2 (5 bases each). Trimming left V 2 bases short and J 8 bases short, with 22 bases between. The CDR3 is made up of 17 amino acids. Germline V lookup: CDR1 MDHEN, CDR2 SYDVKM.

This chain connects TRBV11-3 to TRBJ2-2; 10 bases line up with TRBD2. The ends lost 4 bases at V and 6 bases at J; junction bases unmatched: 5. The CDR3 is made up of 15 amino acids. The germline gives CDR1 SGHNT, CDR2 YENEEA. This chain's CDR3 is CASSSKREGAGELFF. The CDR3 DNA follows: TGTGCCAGCAGCTCGAAGCGGGAGGGAGCCGGGGAGCTGTTTTTT.

This chain joins TRBV7-8 and TRBJ2-7; the D is unclear. Germline lookup yields CDR1 SGHVS and CDR2 FQNEAQ. The CDR3 sequence is 15 residues long. V was shortened by 2 bases and J by 3 bases, with 14 bases between the two germline ends. The CDR3 protein is CASSLKLGQSYEQYF. The CDR3 DNA reads as TGTGCCAGCAGCTTAAAATTGGGCCAAAGCTACGAGCAGTACTTC.

The count of this clone is one. The rearrangement uses TRBV10-2 and TRBJ1-5; D gene ambiguous. Germline V lookup: CDR1 WSHSY, CDR2 SAAADI. The V end lost 8 bases, the J end lost 0 bases, and 8 bases lay between the germline ends. This CDR3 comprises 13 residues. The CDR3 DNA sequence: TGCGCCAGCGGCGAAGATAGCAATCAGCCCCAGCATTTT. Protein product: CASGEDSNQPQHF.

The chain links TRBV28 to TRBJ1-3; D gene uncertain. The CDR3 length is 15 residues. CDR1 MDHEN and CDR2 SYDVKM come from the germline V gene. V was trimmed by 6 bases and J by 4 bases, leaving 16 bases between them. The CDR3 region has the DNA TGTGCCAGCAGCACACTGTACCGCTCCGGAAACACCATATATTTT. Encoded protein: CASSTLYRSGNTIYF.